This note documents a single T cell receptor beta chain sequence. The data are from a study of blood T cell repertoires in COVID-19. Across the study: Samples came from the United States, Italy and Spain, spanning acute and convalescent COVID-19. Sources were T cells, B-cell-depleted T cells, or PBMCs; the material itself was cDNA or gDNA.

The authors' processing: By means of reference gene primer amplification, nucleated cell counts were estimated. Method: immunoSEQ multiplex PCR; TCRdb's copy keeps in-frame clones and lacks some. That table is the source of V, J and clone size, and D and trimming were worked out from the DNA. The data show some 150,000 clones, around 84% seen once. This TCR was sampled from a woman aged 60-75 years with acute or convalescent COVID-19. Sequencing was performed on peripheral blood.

The CDR3 loop is CAWSRDRSNQPQHF. CDR3 sequence (DNA): TGTGCCTGGAGCAGGGACAGGAGCAATCAGCCCCAGCATTTT. This chain uses TRBV30 with TRBJ1-5, with 8 bases fitting TRBD1. The germline V gene has CDR1 GTSNPN and CDR2 SVGIG (reference sequence). The trim removed 3 bases at V and 1 base at J, leaving 2 bases unmatched. CDR3 size: 14 residues.